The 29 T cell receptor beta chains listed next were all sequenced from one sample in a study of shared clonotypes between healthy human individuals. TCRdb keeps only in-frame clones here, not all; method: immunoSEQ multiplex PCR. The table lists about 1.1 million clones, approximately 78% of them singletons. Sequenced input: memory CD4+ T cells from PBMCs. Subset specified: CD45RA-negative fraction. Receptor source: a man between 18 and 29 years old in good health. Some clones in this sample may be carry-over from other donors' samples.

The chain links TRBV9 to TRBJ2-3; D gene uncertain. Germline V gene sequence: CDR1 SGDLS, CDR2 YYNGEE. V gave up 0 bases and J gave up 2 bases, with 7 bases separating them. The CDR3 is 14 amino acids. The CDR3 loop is CASSVDYNTDTQYF. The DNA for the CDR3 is TGTGCCAGCAGCGTAGATTATAACACAGATACGCAGTATTTT.

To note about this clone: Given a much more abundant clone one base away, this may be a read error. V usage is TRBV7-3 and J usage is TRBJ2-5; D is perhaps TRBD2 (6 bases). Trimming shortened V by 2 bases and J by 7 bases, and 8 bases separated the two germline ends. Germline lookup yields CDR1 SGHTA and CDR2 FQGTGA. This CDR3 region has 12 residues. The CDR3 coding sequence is TGTGCCAGCAGCTTAGTGGGGGGGACCCAGTACTTC. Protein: CASSLVGGTQYF. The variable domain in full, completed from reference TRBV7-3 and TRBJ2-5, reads GAGVSQTPSNKVTEKGKYVELRCDPISGHTALYWYRQSLGQGPEFLIYFQGTGAADDSGLPNDRFFAVRPEGSVSTLKIQRTERGDSAVYLCASSLVGGTQYFGPGTRLLVL.

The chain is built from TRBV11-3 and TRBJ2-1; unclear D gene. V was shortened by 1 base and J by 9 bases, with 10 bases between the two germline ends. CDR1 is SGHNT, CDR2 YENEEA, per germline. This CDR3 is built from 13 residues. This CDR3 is CASSLGGRREQFF. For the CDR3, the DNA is TGTGCCAGCAGCTTAGGTGGGCGGCGTGAGCAGTTCTTC.

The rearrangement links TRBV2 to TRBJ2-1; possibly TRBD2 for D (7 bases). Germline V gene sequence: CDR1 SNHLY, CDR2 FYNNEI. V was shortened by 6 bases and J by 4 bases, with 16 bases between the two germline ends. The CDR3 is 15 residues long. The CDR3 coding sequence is TGTGCCAGCAGCCGACCCGGGGGGCGATACAATGAGCAGTTCTTC. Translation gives CASSRPGGRYNEQFF.

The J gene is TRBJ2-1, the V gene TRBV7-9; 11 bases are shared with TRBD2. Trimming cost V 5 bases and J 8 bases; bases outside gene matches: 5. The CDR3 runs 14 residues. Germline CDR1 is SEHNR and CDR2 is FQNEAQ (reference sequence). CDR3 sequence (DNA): TGTGCCAGCAGCCTTAGCGGGAGGGAGGATGAGCAGTTCTTC. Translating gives CASSLSGREDEQFF. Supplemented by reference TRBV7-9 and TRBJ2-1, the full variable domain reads DTGVSQNPRHKITKRGQNVTFRCDPISEHNRLYWYRQTLGQGPEFLTYFQNEAQLEKSRLLSDRFSAERPKGSFSTLEIQRTEQGDSAMYLCASSLSGREDEQFFGPGTRLTVL.

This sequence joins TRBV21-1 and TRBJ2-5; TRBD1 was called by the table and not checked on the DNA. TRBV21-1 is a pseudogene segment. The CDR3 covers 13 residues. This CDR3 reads CASSNWPQETQYF. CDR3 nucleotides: TGTGCCAGCAGCAACTGGCCCCAAGAGACCCAGTACTTC.

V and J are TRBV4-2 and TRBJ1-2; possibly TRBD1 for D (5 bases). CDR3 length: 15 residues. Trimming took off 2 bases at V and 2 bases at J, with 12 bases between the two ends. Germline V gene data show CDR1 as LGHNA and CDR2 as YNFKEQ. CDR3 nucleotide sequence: TGTGCCAGCAGCCAAAACAGGTTGGCAAACTATGGCTACACCTTC. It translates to CASSQNRLANYGYTF.

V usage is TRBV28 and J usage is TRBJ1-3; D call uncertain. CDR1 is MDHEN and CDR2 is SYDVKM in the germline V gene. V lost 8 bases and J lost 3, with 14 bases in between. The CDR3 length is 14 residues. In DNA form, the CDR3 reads TGTGCCAGCCAACTAACCTTCTATGGAAACACCATATATTTT. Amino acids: CASQLTFYGNTIYF.

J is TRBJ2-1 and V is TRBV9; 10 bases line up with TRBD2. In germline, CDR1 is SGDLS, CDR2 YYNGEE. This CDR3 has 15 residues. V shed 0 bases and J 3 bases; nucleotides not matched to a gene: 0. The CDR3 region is CASSVVAGGYNEQFF. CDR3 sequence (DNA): TGTGCCAGCAGCGTAGTAGCGGGGGGCTACAATGAGCAGTTCTTC.

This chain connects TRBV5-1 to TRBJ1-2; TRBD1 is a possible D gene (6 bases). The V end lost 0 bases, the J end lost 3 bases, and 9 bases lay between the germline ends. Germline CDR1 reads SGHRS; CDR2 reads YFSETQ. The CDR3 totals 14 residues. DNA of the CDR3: TGCGCCAGCAGCTTGGCGGCAGGGGACTATGGCTACACCTTC. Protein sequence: CASSLAAGDYGYTF.

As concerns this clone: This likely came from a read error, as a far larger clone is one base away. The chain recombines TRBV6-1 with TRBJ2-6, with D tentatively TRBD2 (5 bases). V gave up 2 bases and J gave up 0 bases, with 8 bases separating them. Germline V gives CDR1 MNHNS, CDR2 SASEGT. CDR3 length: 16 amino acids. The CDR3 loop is CASSESDFSGANVLTF. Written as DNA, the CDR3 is TGTGCCAGCAGTGAATCGGACTTCTCTGGGGCCAACGTCCTGACTTTC.

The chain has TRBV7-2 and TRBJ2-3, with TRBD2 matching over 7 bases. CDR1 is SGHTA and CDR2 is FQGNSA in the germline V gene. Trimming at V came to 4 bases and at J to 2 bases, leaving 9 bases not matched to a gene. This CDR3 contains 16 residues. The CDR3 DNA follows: TGTGCCAGCAGCTCACCTAGCGGTCGGATCACAGATACGCAGTATTTT. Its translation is CASSSPSGRITDTQYF. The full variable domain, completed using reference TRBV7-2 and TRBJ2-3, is GAGVSQSPSNKVTEKGKDVELRCDPISGHTALYWYRQSLGQGLEFLIYFQGNSAPDKSGLPSDRFSAERTGGSVSTLTIQRTQQEDSAVYLCASSSPSGRITDTQYFGPGTRLTVL.

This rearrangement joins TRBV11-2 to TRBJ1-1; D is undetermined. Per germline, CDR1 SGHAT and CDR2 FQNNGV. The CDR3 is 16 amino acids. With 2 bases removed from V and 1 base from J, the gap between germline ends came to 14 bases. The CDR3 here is CASSLFRWVGNTEAFF. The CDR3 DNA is TGTGCCAGCAGCTTATTTAGGTGGGTTGGGAACACTGAAGCTTTCTTT.

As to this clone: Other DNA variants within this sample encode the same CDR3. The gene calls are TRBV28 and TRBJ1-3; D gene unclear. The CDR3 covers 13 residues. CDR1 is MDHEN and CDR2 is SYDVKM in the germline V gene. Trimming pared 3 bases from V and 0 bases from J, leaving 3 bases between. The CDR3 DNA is TGTGCCAGCAGTTTGTACTCTGGAAACACCATATATTTT. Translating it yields CASSLYSGNTIYF.

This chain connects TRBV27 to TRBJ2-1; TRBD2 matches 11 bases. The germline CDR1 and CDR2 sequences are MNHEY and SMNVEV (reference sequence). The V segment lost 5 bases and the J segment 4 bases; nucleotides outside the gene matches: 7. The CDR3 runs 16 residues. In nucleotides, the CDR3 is TGTGCCAGCAGTCAATCCGGGACTAGCGGTTACAATGAGCAGTTCTTC. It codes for CASSQSGTSGYNEQFF.

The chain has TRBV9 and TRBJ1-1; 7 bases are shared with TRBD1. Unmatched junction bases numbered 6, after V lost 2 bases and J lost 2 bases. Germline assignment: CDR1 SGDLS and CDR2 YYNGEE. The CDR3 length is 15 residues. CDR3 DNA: TGTGCCAGCAGCGTGGGCGGGACAGTAAACACTGAAGCTTTCTTT. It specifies CASSVGGTVNTEAFF.

CDR3 bases: TGTGCCAGCAGCTTAGTTTCAGGCTATGGCTACACCTTC. Encoded protein: CASSLVSGYGYTF. The chain links TRBV7-2 to TRBJ1-2, with D unclear. The CDR3 runs to 13 residues. Trimming pared 1 base from V and 4 bases from J, leaving 7 bases between. The germline V gene encodes CDR1 SGHTA and CDR2 FQGNSA.

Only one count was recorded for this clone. The CDR3 is CASRNRGNGEAFF. In DNA form, the CDR3 reads TGTGCCAGCAGGAACAGGGGTAATGGTGAAGCTTTCTTT. The rearrangement joins TRBV28 to TRBJ1-1, with 7 positions matching TRBD1. The V gene end was trimmed by 6 bases and the J gene end by 7 bases; junction bases not matched to a gene: 8. The CDR3 totals 13 residues. CDR1 MDHEN and CDR2 SYDVKM come from the germline V gene.

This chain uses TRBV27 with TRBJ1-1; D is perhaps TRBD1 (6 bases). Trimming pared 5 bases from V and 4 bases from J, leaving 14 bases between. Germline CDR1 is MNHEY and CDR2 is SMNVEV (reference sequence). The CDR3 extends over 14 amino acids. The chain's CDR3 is CASSNQGRATEAFF. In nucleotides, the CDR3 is TGTGCCAGCAGTAATCAGGGGAGAGCCACTGAAGCTTTCTTT.

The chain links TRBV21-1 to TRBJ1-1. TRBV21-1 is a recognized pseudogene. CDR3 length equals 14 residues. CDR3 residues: CASSKAPLNTEAFF. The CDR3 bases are TGTGCCAGCAGCAAAGCCCCCCTGAACACTGAAGCTTTCTTT.

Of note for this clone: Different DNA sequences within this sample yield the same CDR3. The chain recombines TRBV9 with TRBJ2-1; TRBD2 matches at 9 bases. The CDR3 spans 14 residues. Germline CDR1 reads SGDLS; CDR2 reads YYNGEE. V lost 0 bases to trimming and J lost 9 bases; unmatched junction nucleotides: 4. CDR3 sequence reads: CASSVVGLAGEQFF. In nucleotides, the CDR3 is TGTGCCAGCAGCGTAGTGGGACTAGCCGGTGAGCAGTTCTTC. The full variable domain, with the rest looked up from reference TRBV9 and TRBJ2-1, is DSGVTQTPKHLITATGQRVTLRCSPRSGDLSVYWYQQSLDQGLQFLIQYYNGEERAKGNILERFSAQQFPDLHSELNLSSLELGDSALYFCASSVVGLAGEQFFGPGTRLTVL.

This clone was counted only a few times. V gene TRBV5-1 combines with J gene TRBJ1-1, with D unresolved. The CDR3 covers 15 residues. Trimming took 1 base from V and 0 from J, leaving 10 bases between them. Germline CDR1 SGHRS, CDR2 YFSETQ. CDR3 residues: CASSLFDRVNTEAFF. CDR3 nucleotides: TGCGCCAGCAGCTTGTTTGATAGGGTGAACACTGAAGCTTTCTTT.

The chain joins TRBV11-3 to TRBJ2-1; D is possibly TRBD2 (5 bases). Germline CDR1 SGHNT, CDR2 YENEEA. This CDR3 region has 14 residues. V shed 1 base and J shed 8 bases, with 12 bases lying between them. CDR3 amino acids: CASSLGGLGDEQFF. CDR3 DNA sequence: TGTGCCAGCAGCTTAGGCGGACTCGGCGATGAGCAGTTCTTC.

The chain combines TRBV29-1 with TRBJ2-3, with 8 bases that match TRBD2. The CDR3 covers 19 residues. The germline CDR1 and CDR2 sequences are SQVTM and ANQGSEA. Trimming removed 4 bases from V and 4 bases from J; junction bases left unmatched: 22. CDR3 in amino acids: CSVVWPRGAGLEIPDTQYF. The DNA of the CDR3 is TGCAGCGTTGTTTGGCCGCGGGGCGCGGGACTAGAAATCCCAGATACGCAGTATTTT.

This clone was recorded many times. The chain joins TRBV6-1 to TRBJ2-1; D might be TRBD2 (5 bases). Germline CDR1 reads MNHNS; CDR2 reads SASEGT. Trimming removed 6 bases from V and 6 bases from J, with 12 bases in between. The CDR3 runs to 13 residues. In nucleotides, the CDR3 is TGTGCCAGCAGACTAGAAATACTCAATGAGCAGTTCTTC. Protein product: CASRLEILNEQFF.

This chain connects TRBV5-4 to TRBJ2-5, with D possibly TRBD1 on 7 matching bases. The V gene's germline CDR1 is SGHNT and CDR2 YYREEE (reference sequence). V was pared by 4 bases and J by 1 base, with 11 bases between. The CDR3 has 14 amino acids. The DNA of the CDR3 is TGTGCCAGCAGCAAGCAGGGGGGCCAAGAGACCCAGTACTTC. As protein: CASSKQGGQETQYF.

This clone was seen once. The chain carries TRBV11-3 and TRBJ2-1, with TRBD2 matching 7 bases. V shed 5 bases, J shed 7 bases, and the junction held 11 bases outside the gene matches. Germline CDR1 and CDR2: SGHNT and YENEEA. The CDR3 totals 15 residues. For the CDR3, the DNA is TGTGCCAGCAGCCCCAGACTAGCTCTAGTTAATGAGCAGTTCTTC. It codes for CASSPRLALVNEQFF. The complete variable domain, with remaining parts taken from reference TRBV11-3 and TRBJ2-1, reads EAGVVQSPRYKIIEKKQPVAFWCNPISGHNTLYWYLQNLGQGPELLIRYENEEAVDDSQLPKDRFSAERLKGVDSTLKIQPAELGDSAVYLCASSPRLALVNEQFFGPGTRLTVL.

This chain's CDR3 is CASSLIGTGGNQPQHF. The CDR3 region has the DNA TGTGCCAGCAGCCTCATCGGGACAGGGGGCAATCAGCCCCAGCATTTT. The V call is TRBV28, the J call TRBJ1-5; TRBD1 matches 10 bases. V dropped 6 bases and J dropped 2; count of bases not matched to a gene: 7. The CDR3 runs to 16 residues. Germline CDR1 is MDHEN and CDR2 is SYDVKM.

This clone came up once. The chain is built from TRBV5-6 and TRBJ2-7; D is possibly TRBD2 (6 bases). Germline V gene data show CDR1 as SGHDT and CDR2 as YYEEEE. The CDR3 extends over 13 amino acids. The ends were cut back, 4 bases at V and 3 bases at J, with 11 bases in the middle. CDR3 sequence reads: CASSTGLNYEQYF. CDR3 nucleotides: TGTGCCAGCAGCACGGGACTCAACTACGAGCAGTACTTC.